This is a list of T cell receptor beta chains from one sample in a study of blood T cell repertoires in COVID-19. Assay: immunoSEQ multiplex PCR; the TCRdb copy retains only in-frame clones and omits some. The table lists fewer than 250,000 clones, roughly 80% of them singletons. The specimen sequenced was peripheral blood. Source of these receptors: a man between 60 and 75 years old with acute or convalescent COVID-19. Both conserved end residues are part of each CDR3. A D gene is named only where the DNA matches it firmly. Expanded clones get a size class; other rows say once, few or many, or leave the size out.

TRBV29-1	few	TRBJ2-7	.	CSVATRQTYEQYF	TGCAGCGTTGCAACTCGACAGACCTACGAGCAGTACTTC
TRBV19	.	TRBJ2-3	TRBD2	CATRGLAESTDTQYF	TGTGCCACCCGAGGACTAGCGGAGAGCACAGATACGCAGTATTTT
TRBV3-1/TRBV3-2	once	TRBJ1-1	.	CASSRGLEAFF	TGTGCCAGCAGCCGTGGCCTTGAAGCTTTCTTT
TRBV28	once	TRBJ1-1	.	CASRDTEAFF	TGTGCCAGCCGGGACACTGAAGCTTTCTTT
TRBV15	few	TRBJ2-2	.	CATSSQRDSGELFF	TGTGCCACCAGCTCCCAGAGGGATTCCGGGGAGCTGTTTTTT
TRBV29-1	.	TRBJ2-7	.	CSVAGGRFYEQYF	TGCAGCGTTGCCGGCGGCCGCTTTTACGAGCAGTACTTC
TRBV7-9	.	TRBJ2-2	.	CATLPRPGTFTGELFF	TGTGCCACCCTACCCAGGCCTGGGACTTTCACCGGGGAGCTGTTTTTT
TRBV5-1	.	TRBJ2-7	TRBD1	CASSLSRTGSSSYEQYF	TGCGCCAGCAGCCTGTCCCGGACAGGATCGAGCTCCTACGAGCAGTACTTC
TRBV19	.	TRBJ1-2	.	CASSIPVPGDYTF	TGTGCCAGTAGTATCCCGGTCCCGGGAGACTACACCTTC
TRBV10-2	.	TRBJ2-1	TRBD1	CASLKSGQGAYNEQFF	TGCGCCAGCTTAAAGTCTGGGCAGGGGGCCTACAATGAGCAGTTCTTC
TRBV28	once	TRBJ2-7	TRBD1	CASRPGQKNYEQYF	TGTGCCAGCAGGCCGGGACAGAAAAACTACGAGCAGTACTTC
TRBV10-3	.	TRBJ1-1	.	CAIRQDQNTEAFF	TGTGCCATCCGACAGGACCAAAACACTGAAGCTTTCTTT
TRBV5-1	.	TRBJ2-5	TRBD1	CASWLDRGQETQYF	TGCGCCAGCTGGTTGGACAGGGGGCAAGAGACCCAGTACTTC
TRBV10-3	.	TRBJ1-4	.	CATNRESEKLFF	TGTGCCACAAACAGGGAGTCGGAAAAACTGTTTTTT
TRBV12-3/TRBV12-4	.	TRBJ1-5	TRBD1	CATLDREGQPQHF	TGTGCCACCCTGGACAGGGAAGGGCAGCCCCAGCATTTT
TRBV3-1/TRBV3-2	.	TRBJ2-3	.	CATSAGSTDTQYF	TGTGCCACCTCGGCAGGGTCGACAGATACGCAGTATTTT
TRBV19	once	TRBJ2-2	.	CASNQGGTGELFF	TGTGCCAGTAACCAGGGTGGCACCGGGGAGCTGTTTTTT
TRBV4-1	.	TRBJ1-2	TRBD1	CASSQDWTGNYGYTF	TGCGCCAGCAGCCAAGATTGGACAGGGAACTATGGCTACACCTTC
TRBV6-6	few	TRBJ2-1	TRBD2	CASRETSGGINEQFF	TGTGCCAGCAGGGAGACTAGCGGGGGGATTAATGAGCAGTTCTTC
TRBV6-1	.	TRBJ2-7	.	CASSEGRAIPYEQYF	TGTGCCAGCAGTGAAGGAAGAGCCATTCCCTACGAGCAGTACTTC
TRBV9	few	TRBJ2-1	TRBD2	CASSVTSGPNNEQFF	TGTGCCAGCAGTGTGACTAGCGGGCCGAACAATGAGCAGTTCTTC
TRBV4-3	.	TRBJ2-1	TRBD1	CASSQDIQGAAYNEQFF	TGCGCCAGCAGCCAAGACATACAGGGGGCCGCGTACAATGAGCAGTTCTTC
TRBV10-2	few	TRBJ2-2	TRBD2	CASSESAVAGSTGELFF	TGCGCCAGCAGTGAGTCGGCGGTAGCGGGGAGCACCGGGGAGCTGTTTTTT
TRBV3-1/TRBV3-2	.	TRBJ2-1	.	CASSPGDEQFF	TGTGCCAGCAGCCCGGGAGATGAGCAGTTCTTC
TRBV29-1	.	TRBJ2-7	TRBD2	CSVEGAPGTSIYEQYF	TGCAGCGTTGAGGGGGCACCCGGGACTAGTATTTACGAGCAGTACTTC
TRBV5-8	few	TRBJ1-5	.	CASSLGQGSNQPQHF	TGTGCCAGCAGCTTGGGGCAGGGTAGCAATCAGCCCCAGCATTTT
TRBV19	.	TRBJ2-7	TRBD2	CASSSLAGPYEQYF	TGTGCCAGTAGTAGCCTAGCGGGGCCCTACGAGCAGTACTTC
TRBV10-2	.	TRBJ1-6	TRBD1	CASTGTGGGPLHF	TGCGCCAGCACGGGGACAGGGGGAGGACCCCTCCACTTT
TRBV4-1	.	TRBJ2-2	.	CASSQDSSNTGELFF	TGCGCCAGCAGCCAAGACTCCTCGAACACCGGGGAGCTGTTTTTT
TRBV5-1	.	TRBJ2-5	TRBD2	CASSEGGGTETQYF	TGCGCCAGCAGCGAGGGCGGGGGAACCGAGACCCAGTACTTC
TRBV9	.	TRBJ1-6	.	CASSVTPTEALHF	TGTGCCAGCAGCGTAACCCCCACTGAAGCCCTCCACTTT
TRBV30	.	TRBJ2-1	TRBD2	CAWSVYPSGGTEQFF	TGTGCCTGGAGTGTTTACCCTAGCGGGGGTACTGAGCAGTTCTTC
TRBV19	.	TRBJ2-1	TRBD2	CASSIERGGSGEQFF	TGTGCCAGTAGTATAGAGCGGGGGGGCAGTGGTGAGCAGTTCTTC
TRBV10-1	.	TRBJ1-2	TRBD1	CASRGTGGIRGYTF	TGCGCCAGCAGGGGGACAGGGGGTATTAGGGGCTACACCTTC
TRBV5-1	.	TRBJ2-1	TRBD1	CASSFTGGGSGNEQFF	TGCGCCAGCAGTTTTACAGGGGGCGGTTCGGGCAATGAGCAGTTCTTC
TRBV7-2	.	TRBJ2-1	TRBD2	CASSPQLAGGRHEQFF	TGTGCCAGCAGCCCCCAACTAGCGGGGGGGCGGCATGAGCAGTTCTTC
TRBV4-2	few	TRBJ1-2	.	CASSQDPDREAMRYTF	TGTGCCAGCAGCCAAGACCCGGACCGGGAGGCTATGCGCTACACCTTC
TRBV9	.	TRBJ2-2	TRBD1	CASGSGTGGTGELFF	TGTGCCAGCGGCTCCGGGACAGGGGGCACCGGGGAGCTGTTTTTT
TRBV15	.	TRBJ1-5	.	CATKSGNQPQHF	TGTGCCACCAAATCGGGTAATCAGCCCCAGCATTTT
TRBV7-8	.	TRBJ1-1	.	CASSRRDVNTEAFF	TGTGCCAGCAGCCGCAGGGATGTGAACACTGAAGCTTTCTTT
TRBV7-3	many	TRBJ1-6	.	CASSLNSNSPLHF	TGTGCCAGCAGCTTAAATAGTAATTCACCCCTCCACTTT
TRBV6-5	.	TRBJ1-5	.	CASKGGGNQPQHF	TGTGCCAGCAAGGGGGGGGGCAATCAGCCCCAGCATTTT
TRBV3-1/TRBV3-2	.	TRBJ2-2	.	CASSQGTHPGELFF	TGTGCCAGCAGCCAAGGGACTCATCCCGGGGAGCTGTTTTTT
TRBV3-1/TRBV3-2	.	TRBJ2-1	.	CASSQDITPGNQQFF	TGTGCCAGCAGCCAAGACATTACGCCGGGAAATCAGCAGTTCTTC
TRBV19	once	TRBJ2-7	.	CASAGVEGEQYF	TGTGCCAGTGCCGGGGTAGAGGGCGAGCAGTACTTC
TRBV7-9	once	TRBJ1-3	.	CASSLNRDGNTIYF	TGTGCCAGCAGCTTGAACAGGGATGGAAACACCATATATTTT
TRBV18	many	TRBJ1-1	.	CASSPRAGDRTEAFF	TGTGCCAGCTCACCACGGGCGGGGGATAGGACTGAAGCTTTCTTT
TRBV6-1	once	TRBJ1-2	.	CASSGQGPHTQYGYTF	TGTGCCAGCAGTGGGCAGGGTCCACATACCCAATATGGCTACACCTTC
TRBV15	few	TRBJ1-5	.	CATSRDGAGAVQPQHF	TGTGCCACCAGCAGAGATGGAGCAGGGGCTGTTCAGCCCCAGCATTTT
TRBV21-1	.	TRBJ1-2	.	CASSKAGQGLGYTF	TGTGCCAGCAGCAAAGCGGGTCAGGGGTTGGGCTACACCTTC
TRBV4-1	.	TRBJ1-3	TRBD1	CASSQDDRVRNTIYF	TGCGCCAGCAGCCAAGATGACAGGGTTCGAAACACCATATATTTT
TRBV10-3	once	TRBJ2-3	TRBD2	CAISEDSGGGDTQYF	TGTGCCATCAGTGAGGACAGCGGGGGCGGGGATACGCAGTATTTT
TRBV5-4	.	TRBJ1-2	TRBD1	CASSRDRVNGYTF	TGTGCCAGCAGCCGGGACAGGGTGAATGGCTACACCTTC
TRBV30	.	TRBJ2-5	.	CAWSVLDPLKPQETQYF	TGTGCCTGGAGTGTACTCGATCCTCTCAAGCCCCAAGAGACCCAGTACTTC
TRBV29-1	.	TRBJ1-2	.	CSVVANYGYTF	TGCAGCGTTGTAGCCAACTATGGCTACACCTTC